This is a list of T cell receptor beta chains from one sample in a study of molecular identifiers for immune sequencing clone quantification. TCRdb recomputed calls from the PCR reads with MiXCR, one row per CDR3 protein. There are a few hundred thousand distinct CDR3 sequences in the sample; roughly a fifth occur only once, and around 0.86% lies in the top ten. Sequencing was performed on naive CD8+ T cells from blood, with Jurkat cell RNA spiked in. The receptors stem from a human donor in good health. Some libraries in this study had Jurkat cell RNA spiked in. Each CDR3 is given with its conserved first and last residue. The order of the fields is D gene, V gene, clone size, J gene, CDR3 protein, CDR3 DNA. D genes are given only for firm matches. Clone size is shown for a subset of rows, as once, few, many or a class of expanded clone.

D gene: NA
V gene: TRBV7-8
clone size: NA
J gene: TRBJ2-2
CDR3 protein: CASSLRVSSTGELFF
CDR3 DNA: TGTGCCAGCAGCTTACGGGTTAGCTCGACCGGGGAGCTGTTTTTT

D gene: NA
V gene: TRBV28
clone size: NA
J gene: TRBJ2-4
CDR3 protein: CASSLRSNIQYF
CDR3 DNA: TGTGCCAGCAGTTTAAGGTCGAACATTCAGTACTTC

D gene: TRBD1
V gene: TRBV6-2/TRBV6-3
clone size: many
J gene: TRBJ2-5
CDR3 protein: CASSPTQGAGETQYF
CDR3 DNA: TGTGCCAGCAGCCCAACACAGGGGGCCGGTGAGACCCAGTACTTC

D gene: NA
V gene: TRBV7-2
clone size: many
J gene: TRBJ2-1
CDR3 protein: CASSLDAYNEQFF
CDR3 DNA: TGTGCCAGCAGCCTCGACGCCTACAATGAGCAGTTCTTC

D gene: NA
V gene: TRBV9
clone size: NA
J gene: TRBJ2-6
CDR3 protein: CASSVKVSGANVLTF
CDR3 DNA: TGTGCCAGCAGCGTAAAAGTTTCTGGGGCCAACGTCCTGACTTTC

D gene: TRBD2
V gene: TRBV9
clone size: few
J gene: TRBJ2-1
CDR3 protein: CASSARGLAGANEQFF
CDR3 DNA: TGTGCCAGCAGCGCTCGTGGACTAGCGGGAGCCAATGAGCAGTTCTTC

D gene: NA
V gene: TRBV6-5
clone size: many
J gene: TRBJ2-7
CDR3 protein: CASSTGSGYEQYF
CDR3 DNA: TGTGCCAGCAGCACAGGGTCGGGCTACGAGCAGTACTTC

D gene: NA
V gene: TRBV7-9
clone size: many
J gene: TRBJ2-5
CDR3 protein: CASSPRSGQETQYF
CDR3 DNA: TGTGCCAGCAGCCCTAGGTCGGGCCAGGAGACCCAGTACTTC

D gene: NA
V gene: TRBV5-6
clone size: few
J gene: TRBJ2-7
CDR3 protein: CASSGGTSRFLYEQYF
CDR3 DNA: TGTGCCAGCAGCGGCGGGACATCGAGGTTTCTCTACGAGCAGTACTTC

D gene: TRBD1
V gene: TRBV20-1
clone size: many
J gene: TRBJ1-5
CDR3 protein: CSATDRVGNQPQHF
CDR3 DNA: TGCAGTGCTACTGACAGGGTTGGCAATCAGCCCCAGCATTTT

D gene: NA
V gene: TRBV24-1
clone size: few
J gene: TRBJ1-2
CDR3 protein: CATGDDYGYTF
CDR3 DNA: TGTGCCACCGGGGATGACTATGGCTACACCTTC

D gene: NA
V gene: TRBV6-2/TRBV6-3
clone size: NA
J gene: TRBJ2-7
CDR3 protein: CASSLFLGVFYEQYF
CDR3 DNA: TGTGCCAGCAGTTTGTTTCTTGGGGTGTTCTACGAGCAGTACTTC